This T cell receptor beta chain came from a study of graft-versus-host responses after intestinal transplantation. Overall study: Transplant recipients had multivisceral, liver-intestinal, or isolated intestinal grafts. Tacrolimus and steroids were given for roughly 3 years to all recipients after anti-thymocyte globulin induction.

Assay: immunoSEQ multiplex PCR; the TCRdb copy retains only in-frame clones and omits some. Among tens of thousands of clones listed, approximately 93% were seen once. V lost 2 bases, J lost 2 bases, and 0 bases stayed unmatched. The germline gives CDR1 MNHNS, CDR2 SASEGT. There are 14 residues in the CDR3. As concerns this clone: Its antigen remains unknown.

Overall study results and limits: Peak circulating GvH clone levels tracked with early post-transplant HvG declines. Present in recipient marrow, GvH clones included some that appeared first in ileum or blood.

Sequences were derived from unstimulated CD8+ T cells sorted from spleen or lymph node cells, sampled before intestinal transplant. This chain joins TRBV6-1 and TRBJ2-7; 10 bases fit TRBD2. This TCR derives from a human donor who received an intestinal transplant. CDR3 amino acids: CASSETSGTYEQYF. The CDR3 nucleotides read TGTGCCAGCAGTGAAACTAGCGGGACCTACGAGCAGTACTTC.